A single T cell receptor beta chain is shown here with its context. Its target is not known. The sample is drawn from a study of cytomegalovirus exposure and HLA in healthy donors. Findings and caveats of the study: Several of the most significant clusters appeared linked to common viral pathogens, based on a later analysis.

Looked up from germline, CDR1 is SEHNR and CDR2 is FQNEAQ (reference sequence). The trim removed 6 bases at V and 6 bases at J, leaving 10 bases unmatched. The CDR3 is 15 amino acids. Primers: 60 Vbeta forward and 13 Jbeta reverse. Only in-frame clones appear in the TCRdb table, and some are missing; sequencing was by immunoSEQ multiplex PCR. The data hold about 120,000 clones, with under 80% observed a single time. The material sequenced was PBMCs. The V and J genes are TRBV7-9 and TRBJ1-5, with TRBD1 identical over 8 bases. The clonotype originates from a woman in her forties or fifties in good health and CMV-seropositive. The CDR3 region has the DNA TGTGCCAGCAGACCAGGACAGGGTGAAGTTCAGCCCCAGCATTTT. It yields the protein CASRPGQGEVQPQHF.